These 27 T cell receptor beta chains were sequenced from one sample in a study of T cell repertoires in cytomegalovirus infection. These TCRs are of unknown antigen specificity. TCRdb re-derived calls from the reads in MiXCR, one entry per CDR3 protein. Of 200,000 to 250,000 distinct CDR3 sequences listed, roughly 34% are singletons. The material was CD8+ T cells from cultured PBMCs, obtained from culture after CMV antigen stimulation. These receptor sequences come from a human donor in good health (CMV status not recorded). Some clones in this sample may be carry-over from other donors' samples.

The J gene is TRBJ2-1, the V gene TRBV7-8; 7 bases line up with TRBD2. V lost 4 bases and J lost 5; bases outside the gene matches: 2. The length of the CDR3 is 13 residues. Germline CDR1 reads SGHVS; CDR2 reads FQNEAQ. The CDR3: CASSSGGDNEQFF. In DNA, the CDR3 is TGTGCCAGCAGCTCTGGGGGGGACAATGAGCAGTTCTTC.

The chain employs TRBV6-2 or TRBV6-3 and TRBJ2-7, with TRBD2 identical over 7 bases. Germline lookup yields CDR1 MNHEY and CDR2 SVGEGT. The CDR3 consists of 15 residues. V was pared by 7 bases and J by 2 bases, with 11 bases of the junction left unmatched. CDR3 sequence (DNA): TGTGCCAGCACCTTGACCCGCGGGGGAGCCTACGAGCAGTACTTC. Translating gives CASTLTRGGAYEQYF.

The J gene is TRBJ2-1, the V gene TRBV2; D not resolved. This CDR3 comprises 12 residues. Germline V lookup: CDR1 SNHLY, CDR2 FYNNEI. V lost 8 bases, J lost 0 bases, and 5 bases lay in between. In nucleotides, the CDR3 is TGTGCCAGCGTGGGCTCCTACAATGAGCAGTTCTTC. Protein: CASVGSYNEQFF.

This chain joins TRBV3-1 and TRBJ2-7, with D unresolved. V was cut by 4 bases and J by 3 bases, with 10 bases left in between. Germline CDR1 reads LGHDT; CDR2 reads YNNKEL (reference sequence). The CDR3 contains 13 residues. The DNA of the CDR3 is TGTGCCAGCAGCCCCCAAGGGTTCTACGAGCAGTACTTC. Translated, it gives CASSPQGFYEQYF.

In this sample, this clonotype turned up many times. The rearrangement links TRBV7-2 to TRBJ2-3, with D possibly matching TRBD2 (6 bases). V lost 1 base, J lost 8 bases, and 25 bases lay in between. The CDR3 contains 18 residues. Germline V gene sequence: CDR1 SGHTA, CDR2 FQGNSA. For the CDR3, the DNA is TGTGCCAGCAGCTTAGTAAAGGACCACAGGACCCGGAGGGTTACGCAGTATTTT. This codes for CASSLVKDHRTRRVTQYF.

This sequence joins TRBV28 and TRBJ2-3; possible D gene TRBD1, 6 bases. Per the germline V gene, CDR1 is MDHEN and CDR2 is SYDVKM. V lost 5 bases, J lost 4 bases, and 19 bases lay in between. The CDR3 runs 16 residues. The CDR3 DNA reads TGTGCCAGCAGTCTCTGGGCAGGGGAAGTCGCAGATACGCAGTATTTT. Its protein product is CASSLWAGEVADTQYF.

The chain couples TRBV7-8 to TRBJ1-6; D is undetermined. Trimming took 0 bases from V and 10 from J, leaving 10 bases between them. The CDR3 length is 14 residues. Germline V CDR1 and CDR2: SGHVS, FQNEAQ. This CDR3 reads CASSLATEGSPLHF. The CDR3 DNA is TGTGCCAGCAGCTTAGCAACAGAAGGATCACCCCTCCACTTT.

The V gene is TRBV7-9, the J gene TRBJ2-1; no clear D. V was trimmed by 2 bases and J by 8 bases, leaving 13 bases between them. Germline V gene data show CDR1 as SEHNR and CDR2 as FQNEAQ (reference sequence). The CDR3 consists of 14 residues. CDR3 amino acids: CASSLPLTGDEQFF. The CDR3 DNA sequence: TGTGCCAGCAGCTTACCTCTGACCGGTGATGAGCAGTTCTTC. The full variable domain, its missing parts supplied by reference TRBV7-9 and TRBJ2-1, is DTGVSQNPRHKITKRGQNVTFRCDPISEHNRLYWYRQTLGQGPEFLTYFQNEAQLEKSRLLSDRFSAERPKGSFSTLEIQRTEQGDSAMYLCASSLPLTGDEQFFGPGTRLTVL.

The CDR3 spells CASSPRQGGTGELFF. CDR3 bases: TGTGCCAGCAGTCCTCGGCAGGGTGGAACCGGGGAGCTGTTTTTT. V usage is TRBV6-1 and J usage is TRBJ2-2; D perhaps matches TRBD1 (5 bases). This CDR3 is 15 amino acids long. Per the germline V gene, CDR1 is MNHNS and CDR2 is SASEGT. V was pared by 5 bases and J by 5 bases, with 15 bases between.

This clonotype was counted a few times. This chain connects TRBV2 to TRBJ2-7; D uncertain. V was trimmed by 6 bases and J by 3 bases, leaving 9 bases between them. CDR3 length: 12 amino acids. In germline, CDR1 is SNHLY, CDR2 FYNNEI. The CDR3 DNA sequence: TGTGCCAGCAGCGATCTTGACTACGAGCAGTACTTC. It yields the protein CASSDLDYEQYF.

J is TRBJ2-5 and V is TRBV24-1; TRBD1 is a possible D gene (5 bases). CDR3 size: 13 residues. Per the germline V gene, CDR1 is KGHDR and CDR2 is SFDVKD. The germline V and J ends were trimmed by 7 bases and 3 bases, with 11 bases remaining between them. The CDR3: CATSTGSEETQYF. The CDR3, as DNA: TGTGCCACCAGCACAGGCTCCGAAGAGACCCAGTACTTC.

The J gene is TRBJ2-2, the V gene TRBV11-1; 7 positions agree with TRBD1. The V and J ends lost 5 bases and 2 bases, in that order; junction bases with no gene match: 8. Germline loops: CDR1 SGHAT, CDR2 FQDESV (reference sequence). The CDR3 sequence is 16 residues long. The CDR3 protein is CASSLGTASNTGELFF. CDR3 DNA: TGTGCCAGCAGCCTCGGGACAGCCTCAAACACCGGGGAGCTGTTTTTT.

This clonotype was counted only a few times. The V gene is TRBV11-2, the J gene TRBJ2-1; D possibly uses TRBD1 or TRBD2 (6 bases each). The CDR3 consists of 15 residues. V was shortened by 7 bases and J by 8 bases, with 21 bases between the two germline ends. Germline V gives CDR1 SGHAT, CDR2 FQNNGV. The CDR3 protein is CASNPRGERDHEQFF. The CDR3 DNA reads TGTGCCAGCAACCCGAGGGGGGAAAGGGACCATGAGCAGTTCTTC.

CDR3 sequence: CASSLRDRVTISYNEQFF. For the CDR3, the DNA is TGTGCCAGCAGTTTACGGGACAGGGTTACAATTTCATACAATGAGCAGTTCTTC. The chain joins TRBV28 to TRBJ2-1; the match to TRBD1 covers 9 bases. This CDR3 has 18 residues. Germline trimming cut 2 bases from V and 4 bases from J; bases unmatched to any gene: 12. CDR1 is MDHEN, CDR2 SYDVKM, per germline.

The CDR3 protein is CASGREGGNEKLFF. Written as DNA, the CDR3 is TGTGCCAGCGGCCGTGAGGGGGGTAATGAAAAACTGTTTTTT. This chain connects TRBV7-9 to TRBJ1-4; tentative D call: TRBD1 (6 bases). Trimming left V 8 bases short and J 4 bases short, with 14 bases between. The CDR3 totals 14 residues. Germline CDR1 is SEHNR and CDR2 is FQNEAQ (reference sequence).

The chain employs TRBV7-2 and TRBJ2-7, with D maybe TRBD1 (5 bases). The CDR3 sequence is 14 residues long. The V end was cut by 2 bases, the J end by 3 bases, with 11 bases between. The germline V gene has CDR1 SGHTA and CDR2 FQGNSA. The CDR3 region is CASSLLGHRYEQYF. The CDR3 nucleotides are TGTGCCAGCAGCTTATTAGGACACCGCTACGAGCAGTACTTC. Complete variable domain (other parts from reference TRBV7-2 and TRBJ2-7): GAGVSQSPSNKVTEKGKDVELRCDPISGHTALYWYRQSLGQGLEFLIYFQGNSAPDKSGLPSDRFSAERTGGSVSTLTIQRTQQEDSAVYLCASSLLGHRYEQYFGPGTRLTVT.

This chain uses TRBV29-1 with TRBJ2-7; D is uncertain. Germline V gene sequence: CDR1 SQVTM, CDR2 ANQGSEA. Trimming shortened V by 1 base and J by 5 bases, and 6 bases separated the two germline ends. The CDR3 is 11 amino acids. In nucleotides, the CDR3 is TGCAGCGTTGAAGTCACGGACGAGCAGTACTTC. This encodes CSVEVTDEQYF.

The chain couples TRBV3-1 to TRBJ2-7; D call uncertain. Germline CDR1 reads LGHDT; CDR2 reads YNNKEL (reference sequence). The CDR3 spans 14 residues. V was clipped by 0 bases and J by 2 bases, with 8 bases between them. The CDR3 DNA reads TGTGCCAGCAGCCAAGAAGCCCAGACCTACGAGCAGTACTTC. Amino acid sequence: CASSQEAQTYEQYF.

Only a few counts were recorded for this clonotype. The DNA for the CDR3 is TGCGCCAGCAGCCAAGATCGCGGCAGGGCGAATGAGCAGTTCTTC. Translation gives CASSQDRGRANEQFF. The gene calls are TRBV4-1 and TRBJ2-1; D may be TRBD1 (5 bases). This CDR3 has 15 amino acids. Germline values: CDR1 MGHRA, CDR2 YSYEKL. V shed 0 bases and J shed 7 bases, with 13 bases lying between them.

The chain joins TRBV9 to TRBJ2-1; D may be TRBD2 (6 bases). Germline V gene lookup returns CDR1 SGDLS and CDR2 YYNGEE. The V gene lost 4 bases and the J gene lost 0 bases, with 17 bases spanning the gap. There are 17 residues in the CDR3. CDR3 bases: TGTGCCAGCAGCCCCACGGTCGTCGGGGGCTCCTACAATGAGCAGTTCTTC. As protein: CASSPTVVGGSYNEQFF.

This clonotype has a count of ten or more. This chain connects TRBV28 to TRBJ2-5; 8 nucleotides match TRBD2. With 2 bases clipped from V and 5 bases from J, the junction kept 13 bases outside the gene matches. Germline lookup yields CDR1 MDHEN and CDR2 SYDVKM. CDR3 length: 17 residues. As DNA, the CDR3 is TGTGCCAGCAGTTTAGGGCGAAGTCGGGAGGGCCCCGAGACCCAGTACTTC. It is translated as CASSLGRSREGPETQYF.

This chain uses TRBV2 with TRBJ2-1; TRBD1 aligns across 7 bases. CDR1 is SNHLY and CDR2 is FYNNEI in the germline V gene. Trimming took 8 bases from V and 5 from J; bases not matched to a gene: 9. The CDR3 spans 14 residues. CDR3 amino acids: CASVPGQKDNEQFF. In DNA form, the CDR3 reads TGTGCCAGCGTTCCGGGACAGAAGGACAATGAGCAGTTCTTC.

A remark on this clonotype: A junction end diverges from the germline sequence, so it may reflect a read error. The V gene is TRBV7-4, the J gene TRBJ2-2, with TRBD2 matching over 13 bases. CDR1 is SGHVT and CDR2 is SQSDAQ in the germline V gene. The CDR3 covers 19 residues. The CDR3, as DNA: TGTGCCAGCAGCTTAGGAGCAGGACTAGCGGGAGCGGGCACCGGGGAGCTGTATTTT. This gives the protein CASSLGAGLAGAGTGELYF.

This clonotype was detected many times. The chain employs TRBV7-8 and TRBJ2-7; 14 bases are a match to TRBD2. V lost 3 bases to trimming and J lost 5 bases; unmatched junction nucleotides: 9. The germline V gene encodes CDR1 SGHVS and CDR2 FQNEAQ. The CDR3 spans 17 residues. This CDR3 reads CASSFGLAGGLDHEQYF. In DNA, the CDR3 is TGTGCCAGCAGCTTTGGACTAGCGGGAGGCCTGGACCACGAGCAGTACTTC.

This clonotype has a handful of counts. J is TRBJ1-4 and V is TRBV27, with D uncertain. The CDR3 runs 15 residues. CDR1 is MNHEY and CDR2 is SMNVEV in the germline V gene (reference sequence). Trimming shortened V by 5 bases and J by 6 bases, and 16 bases separated the two germline ends. The DNA of the CDR3 is TGTGCCAGCAGTCAACTCGGGGATGGAGATGAAAAACTGTTTTTT. It yields the protein CASSQLGDGDEKLFF.

This clonotype was found a few times. The chain combines TRBV6-1 with TRBJ2-3, with D maybe TRBD1 (5 bases). CDR3 length: 20 amino acids. Trimming stripped 8 bases from V and 2 bases from J, with 32 bases between. Germline V gene data show CDR1 as MNHNS and CDR2 as SASEGT. CDR3: CASPSIIQGNLLRITDTQYF. DNA of the CDR3: TGTGCCAGCCCTTCGATTATTCAGGGTAATTTGCTCCGAATCACAGATACGCAGTATTTT.

This clonotype was seen a few times. This rearrangement joins TRBV7-3 to TRBJ1-1; D not resolved. Per the germline V gene, CDR1 is SGHTA and CDR2 is FQGTGA. This CDR3 has 13 residues. V was pared by 5 bases and J by 4 bases, with 11 bases between. The CDR3 loop is CASSLEEGTEAFF. CDR3 nucleotides: TGTGCCAGCAGCCTGGAGGAGGGCACTGAAGCTTTCTTT.